Listed below are T cell receptor beta chains from one sample, sequenced in a study of monozygotic twins with inflammatory bowel disease. TCRdb re-called the 5' RACE reads and catalogs CDR3 proteins one per entry, DNA excluded. Reported are 300,000 to 450,000 distinct CDR3 sequences; the ten largest clones contain approximately 2.8%. What was sequenced was blood. The source of these receptors is a human donor with ulcerative colitis or Crohn's disease, or a healthy co-twin of an affected twin (not recorded which). CDR3s include the opening cysteine and the closing phenylalanine or tryptophan. Fields, in order: V gene, J gene, CDR3 protein.

>TRBV6-1|TRBJ2-1
CASRPRPGQYYNEQFF
>TRBV9|TRBJ1-1
CASSVGGGSTEAFF
>TRBV5-6|TRBJ2-7
CASSLVSRGDEQYF
>TRBV6-1|TRBJ1-2
CASSLGVAVYGYTF
>TRBV5-1|TRBJ2-7
CASSRTTYTGGSSYEQYF
>TRBV11-2|TRBJ2-3
CASSLVNSGQVIRDTQYF
>TRBV20-1|TRBJ1-2
CSARPAGAGSYTF
>TRBV20-1|TRBJ2-1
CSARDGGLTNEQFF
>TRBV5-6|TRBJ1-1
CASSQNRDLMLFEAFF
>TRBV5-1|TRBJ1-6
CASSLGDRAGSPLHF
>TRBV7-2|TRBJ2-5
CASSLQAGETQYF
>TRBV7-9|TRBJ1-6
CASSLDSPQPLHF
>TRBV7-3|TRBJ2-1
CASSLQGAKREQFF
>TRBV19|TRBJ2-3
CASSIFLSDTQYF